This TCR beta chain was obtained from a study of identical twins (dated by TCRdb to about 2016). Background for the entire study: The study deep-sequenced TCR alpha and beta repertoires from monozygotic twins, unrelated adults of various ages and cord blood to test whether fetal clonotypes persist. To rule out contamination, the twin experiments were replicated at different times with different library preparation protocols. The investigation overall reported the following: Abundant cord blood beta clonotypes had fewer insertions, young adult naive repertoires showed a similar but weaker trend, and memory repertoires showed no such trend. Invariant T cells such as MAIT and iNKT could partly confound zero-insertion analyses, although diverse VJ usage argued against such confounding for most clonotypes. Because the same donors could not be followed over many years, conclusions were based on cross-sectional statistical analysis. Compared with coincidental sharing between unrelated individuals, out-of-frame TCR alpha sequences shared between twins had an excess of sequences with low generation probability. In monozygotic twins, out-of-frame TCR alpha sharing was systematically underestimated by recombination models, although the models agreed with sharing between unrelated individuals. In beta out-of-frame sequences, excess twin sharing was weaker, because having fewer shared sequences lowered the signal-to-noise ratio.

The CDR3 starts with the cysteine, ends with the phenylalanine, and has 18 residues. Only the CDR3 region is kept as DNA, spanning 54 bases read in frame from base 1. V and J are trimmed by 1 base and 0 bases, and the gene matches miss 6 bases of the junction. The germline V gene provides CDR1 SGHDT and CDR2 YYEEEE. A few counts support this clonotype. The specificity of this receptor is unknown. No base quality values were provided; no much bigger clone lies one nucleotide off. Only healthy Caucasian donors were included. The twin cohort consisted of three pairs of female monozygotic twins, all aged roughly 18 to 29 years. Positive isolation kits from Invitrogen were used to isolate CD4+ and CD8+ T cell populations. Library generation was performed with 5' RACE. TCRdb shows the sequencer as Illumina HiSeq 2000. A universal primer binding site was added through template switching, and the final cDNA carried a unique molecular identifier so that TCR cDNA molecules could be counted accurately. Specific primers in the conserved constant-segment region were used to synthesize first-strand cDNA for TCR alpha and beta chains. Each cDNA library was double barcoded, with a SMART-Mk sample barcode plus Illumina barcodes, to control for contamination. Two successive PCR steps introduced TruSeq adapter sequences along with Illumina sample barcodes. Sequencing of the TCR alpha and beta cDNA libraries was done on the Illumina HiSeq platform using custom primers. In the paper's pipeline: Raw reads were processed with MiGEC to extract unique molecular identifiers, and MiXCR was used to determine CDR3 positions. For each individual, recombination models were inferred using an EM algorithm with the repgenHMM and IGoR tools. The tcR package in R was used for shared clonotype analysis, with sharing normalized by the product of cloneset sizes. Out-of-frame nonproductive sequences were analyzed to study raw recombination free of thymic and clonal selection effects. TCRdb applied fastp at Q25 and MiXCR to the public reads, then kept only in-frame beta chains. Every CDR3 protein is listed once, alongside the most common genes and DNA of its rows. In this record, the V and J calls reflect TCRdb's handling and not the investigators' own analysis. The sample has about 530,000 distinct CDR3 sequences on record, over 12% of them singletons. The ten largest clones represent less than 0.5% of the sample.

Separately, the same data were catalogued under a study of yellow fever vaccine responses in identical twins. According to the second study: The T cell response to vaccination in identical twins was reported by the authors to appear partly convergent and partly personalized. In the study, vaccine-responding T cell clones were precisely tracked in identical twins.

The chain joins TRBV5-6 to TRBJ2-2; 10 bases in the middle match TRBD2. This TCR came from a young woman in good health. The sample taken for sequencing was CD4+ T cells sorted from blood. CDR3 region: CASSLILAGPTNTGELFF. The sequenced DNA is TGTGCCAGCAGCTTGATACTAGCGGGGCCCACGAACACCGGGGAGCTGTTTTTT.